The entry below describes one T cell receptor beta chain. Its antigen is as yet unknown. The germline V gene has CDR1 SQVTM and CDR2 ANQGSEA. V dropped 7 bases and J dropped 0 bases, with 16 bases sitting between them. CDR3 length: 16 residues. This sample stems from a study of T cell responses to AZD1222 COVID-19 vaccine. Profiling relied on immunoSEQ multiplex PCR, and the TCRdb table lists in-frame clones only, not all of them. The table lists 200,000 or so clones, about 87% of them singletons. Study findings and constraints: Only a handful of AZD1222 recipients were seropositive at baseline. Spike-specific TCR breadth and depth rose after two AZD1222 doses. Researchers report vaccine-associated CD4 TCRs spanning spike, with dominance at 160-218 and 743-854. Without day 14 samples, only post-peak T cell repertoires were studied.

The V gene is TRBV29-1, the J gene TRBJ2-6, with a weak D call TRBD1 (5 bases). Sequenced material: peripheral blood, taken on day 0 of MenACWY control vaccination. The source of this sequence is an adult in good health. The CDR3 region has the DNA TGCAGCGCATACACACAGGCCCACTCTGGGGCCAACGTCCTGACTTTC. Translated: CSAYTQAHSGANVLTF.